This paragraph reports one T cell receptor (beta chain). Its antigen remains unidentified. The data were taken from a study of blood T cells in healthy people across ages. Points from the study as a whole: Estimated diversity across one million T cells was deemed an underestimate. Older age went with lower TCR beta diversity per million T cells, in a roughly linear way.

Roughly 10 milliliters of peripheral blood were drawn from each donor into EDTA-treated tubes. CDR1 is SNHLY, CDR2 FYNNEI, per germline. Losses at the gene ends were 7 bases for V and 1 base for J; bases not matched to a gene: 8. The length of the CDR3 is 15 residues. Using a J-beta primer mix together with a sample-barcoded 5' primer, a second PCR was run for roughly 7 to 11 cycles. TCRdb redid the calling of the 5' RACE reads with MiXCR, one entry per CDR3 protein. The top ten clones hold around 30% of a sample with approximately 670,000 distinct CDR3 sequences, roughly 41% of them seen once. The sample taken for sequencing was blood. This clonotype was sampled from a man older than 75 in good health. This chain uses TRBV2 with TRBJ2-3, with 7 bases identical to TRBD1. The CDR3 loop is CASTSDRRRTDTQYF. Written as DNA, the CDR3 is TGTGCCAGCACTTCGGACAGGCGCCGCACAGATACGCAGTATTTT.